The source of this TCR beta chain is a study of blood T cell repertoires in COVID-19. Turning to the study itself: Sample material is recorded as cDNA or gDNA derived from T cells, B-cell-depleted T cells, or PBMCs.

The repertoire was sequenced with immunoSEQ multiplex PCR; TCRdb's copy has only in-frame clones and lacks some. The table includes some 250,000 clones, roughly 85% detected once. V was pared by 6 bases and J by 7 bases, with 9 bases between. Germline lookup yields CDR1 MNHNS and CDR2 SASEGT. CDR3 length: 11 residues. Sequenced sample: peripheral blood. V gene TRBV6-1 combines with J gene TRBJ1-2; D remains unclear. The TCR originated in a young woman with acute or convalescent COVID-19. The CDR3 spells CASSNVIGYTF. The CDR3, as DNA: TGTGCCAGCAGCAATGTCATTGGCTACACCTTC.